The rows below give T cell receptor beta chains drawn from one sample of a study of shared clonotypes between healthy human individuals. The table came from immunoSEQ multiplex PCR; TCRdb's copy has only in-frame clones and leaves some out. Among about 1.9 million clones listed, 93% were seen once. The sequenced sample consisted of naive CD8+ T cells from PBMCs. Receptors originate from a man aged 18 to 29 in good health. Some clones in this sample may be carry-over from other donors' samples. CDR3s include the opening cysteine and the closing phenylalanine or tryptophan. D genes are given only for firm matches. Clone size appears in some rows only: once, few, many, or a class for an expanded clone.

length	size	V	J	D	CDR3	DNA
16	-	TRBV5-8	TRBJ1-5	TRBD1	CASSSRDREPNQPQHF	TGTGCCAGCAGCTCCCGGGACAGAGAGCCCAATCAGCCCCAGCATTTT
9	-	TRBV5-1	TRBJ2-5	-	CASTLFGYF	TGCGCCAGCACCCTATTCGGGTACTTC
14	-	TRBV28	TRBJ1-2	TRBD1	CASSFRGGSYGYTF	TGTGCCAGCAGTTTTAGAGGGGGCTCTTATGGCTACACCTTC
13	-	TRBV2	TRBJ2-7	-	CASSDGSSYEQYF	TGTGCCAGCAGTGATGGTAGCTCCTACGAGCAGTACTTC
15	-	TRBV28	TRBJ2-2	-	CASSLFRGNTGELFF	TGTGCCAGCAGTTTATTCAGGGGGAACACCGGGGAGCTGTTTTTT
12	-	TRBV5-6	TRBJ2-7	-	CASSYGSYEQYF	TGTGCCAGCAGCTACGGTAGCTACGAGCAGTACTTC
16	-	TRBV7-6	TRBJ2-7	TRBD1	CASSPWTGNSPYEQYF	TGTGCCAGCAGCCCCTGGACAGGGAATTCCCCCTACGAGCAGTACTTC
16	-	TRBV9	TRBJ1-2	-	CASSALPGAIDYGYTF	TGTGCCAGCAGCGCCCTCCCAGGGGCTATCGACTATGGCTACACCTTC
14	-	TRBV27	TRBJ1-2	-	CASSLSMADYGYTF	TGTGCCAGCAGCTTATCGATGGCAGATTATGGCTACACCTTC
14	once	TRBV10-2	TRBJ1-1	TRBD1	CASSWDRGMTEAFF	TGCGCCAGCAGTTGGGACAGGGGGATGACTGAAGCTTTCTTT
14	-	TRBV7-2	TRBJ1-5	TRBD1	CAGWTGRINQPQHF	TGTGCCGGATGGACAGGGCGAATTAATCAGCCCCAGCATTTT
14	-	TRBV15	TRBJ1-1	TRBD1	CATSSRTRGPEAFF	TGTGCCACCAGCTCCCGAACGAGGGGGCCTGAAGCTTTCTTT
17	-	TRBV5-1	TRBJ2-7	TRBD1	CASSLDGSQTGSVEQYF	TGCGCCAGCAGCTTGGATGGTTCCCAGACAGGGTCGGTCGAGCAGTACTTC
14	once	TRBV7-9	TRBJ1-6	-	CASRRQEYNSPLHF	TGTGCCAGCAGACGACAGGAATATAATTCACCCCTCCACTTT
13	-	TRBV9	TRBJ1-1	-	CASSGGRHTEAFF	TGTGCCAGCAGCGGGGGACGGCACACTGAAGCTTTCTTT
12	-	TRBV28	TRBJ2-7	-	CASSPLFYEQYF	TGTGCCAGCAGCCCACTATTCTACGAGCAGTACTTC
14	-	TRBV27	TRBJ1-5	TRBD1	CASSWTGSHQPQHF	TGTGCCAGCAGTTGGACAGGGTCGCATCAGCCCCAGCATTTT
13	-	TRBV30	TRBJ1-5	-	CAGVFGINQPQHF	TGTGCCGGCGTGTTTGGGATCAATCAGCCCCAGCATTTT
17	-	TRBV6-1	TRBJ1-5	TRBD1	CASSELRGQGAQQPQHF	TGTGCCAGCAGTGAGCTGAGGGGACAGGGGGCACAACAGCCCCAGCATTTT
18	-	TRBV9	TRBJ2-2	TRBD2	CASSAGTGTSRNTGELFF	TGTGCCAGCAGCGCCGGAACCGGGACTAGCAGGAACACCGGGGAGCTGTTTTTT
15	-	TRBV6-6	TRBJ2-5	-	CASSYGLAGWETQYF	TGTGCCAGCAGTTACGGACTCGCGGGCTGGGAGACCCAGTACTTC
17	-	TRBV28	TRBJ1-1	TRBD1	CASSFSEYRGENTEAFF	TGTGCCAGCAGTTTCTCAGAATACAGGGGGGAGAACACTGAAGCTTTCTTT
16	few	TRBV19	TRBJ1-1	-	CASSPSLEGGNTEAFF	TGTGCCAGTAGTCCCTCTCTTGAGGGGGGAAACACTGAAGCTTTCTTT
14	-	TRBV28	TRBJ2-2	-	CATSPEPNTGELFF	TGTGCCACCTCCCCAGAGCCTAACACCGGGGAGCTGTTTTTT
15	-	TRBV27	TRBJ1-1	-	CASSLYVQGETEAFF	TGTGCCAGCAGTTTATATGTCCAGGGCGAGACTGAAGCTTTCTTT
13	-	TRBV5-4	TRBJ2-7	-	CASSLEGSYEQYF	TGTGCCAGCAGCTTGGAAGGTAGCTACGAGCAGTACTTC
18	-	TRBV30	TRBJ1-3	TRBD1	CAWSGGTERTFSGNTIYF	TGTGCCTGGAGTGGGGGGACAGAAAGGACCTTCTCTGGAAACACCATATATTTT
16	-	TRBV7-9	TRBJ2-3	TRBD1	CASSGQPGDRGATQYF	TGTGCCAGCAGCGGACAGCCCGGGGACAGGGGGGCTACGCAGTATTTT
15	-	TRBV30	TRBJ1-2	-	CAWSVFPGPNYGYTF	TGTGCCTGGAGTGTATTCCCGGGGCCTAACTATGGCTACACCTTC
12	-	TRBV27	TRBJ2-5	-	CASSNREETQYF	TGTGCCAGCAGTAACAGGGAAGAGACCCAGTACTTC
15	-	TRBV11-2	TRBJ2-7	-	CASSLGGSPSYEQYF	TGTGCCAGCAGCTTAGGGGGTAGCCCCTCCTACGAGCAGTACTTC
14	once	TRBV27	TRBJ2-7	TRBD1	CASSSRDRGYEQYF	TGTGCCAGCAGTTCCCGGGACAGGGGTTACGAGCAGTACTTC
17	-	TRBV4-3	TRBJ2-5	TRBD2	CASSQVEAGELQGTQYF	TGCGCCAGCAGCCAAGTAGAAGCGGGAGAGCTTCAAGGGACCCAGTACTTC
15	-	TRBV6-1	TRBJ2-7	-	CASSPPVAGTYEQYF	TGTGCCAGCAGTCCCCCGGTGGCGGGAACCTACGAGCAGTACTTC
14	-	TRBV5-6	TRBJ2-2	-	CASSLGTNTGELFF	TGTGCCAGCAGCTTGGGGACCAACACCGGGGAGCTGTTTTTT
18	-	TRBV12-5	TRBJ2-6	TRBD1	CASGLYPGQTSGANVLTF	TGTGCTAGTGGTCTCTATCCGGGACAGACCTCTGGGGCCAACGTCCTGACTTTC
13	-	TRBV10-3	TRBJ2-3	-	CAISESRGDTQYF	TGTGCCATCAGTGAGTCTAGGGGGGATACGCAGTATTTT
15	-	TRBV11-2	TRBJ2-7	-	CASSLDPDSFYEQYF	TGTGCCAGCAGCTTAGACCCAGACAGTTTCTACGAGCAGTACTTC
16	-	TRBV19	TRBJ2-1	-	CASSIKGLSSYNEQFF	TGTGCCAGTAGTATAAAGGGCCTTAGCTCCTACAATGAGCAGTTCTTC
14	-	TRBV27	TRBJ1-2	-	CASRPGFHIYGYTF	TGTGCCAGCAGGCCAGGGTTTCACATTTATGGCTACACCTTC
12	-	TRBV9	TRBJ2-3	-	CASGAVGDTQYF	TGTGCCAGCGGCGCGGTTGGGGATACGCAGTATTTT
16	once	TRBV10-3	TRBJ2-1	TRBD2	CAISESIGLALNEQFF	TGTGCCATCAGTGAGTCGATAGGACTAGCGTTGAATGAGCAGTTCTTC
14	-	TRBV7-6	TRBJ2-5	-	CASNTRADQETQYF	TGTGCCAGCAACACACGAGCGGACCAAGAGACCCAGTACTTC
15	-	TRBV18	TRBJ1-3	TRBD1	CASSRTGDSGNTIYF	TGTGCCAGCTCCCGAACAGGGGACTCTGGAAACACCATATATTTT
15	few	TRBV5-6	TRBJ1-3	-	CASSTGFLSGNTIYF	TGTGCCAGCAGCACAGGGTTTCTCTCTGGAAACACCATATATTTT
17	-	TRBV29-1	TRBJ2-3	TRBD2	CSVSGTSDGLGTDTQYF	TGCAGCGTCTCCGGGACTAGCGACGGTCTGGGCACAGATACGCAGTATTTT
15	few	TRBV19	TRBJ2-1	TRBD1	CASRDRQGRNNEQFF	TGTGCCAGTAGGGACCGACAGGGTAGAAACAATGAGCAGTTCTTC
13	-	TRBV28	TRBJ1-2	TRBD1	CASSPGQGDGYTF	TGTGCCAGCAGTCCGGGACAGGGGGATGGCTACACCTTC
13	-	TRBV15	TRBJ2-1	TRBD2	CATSTPGGLAQFF	TGTGCCACCAGCACCCCGGGAGGACTAGCTCAGTTCTTC
16	-	TRBV5-1	TRBJ1-4	-	CASSSGGGPPNEKLFF	TGCGCCAGCAGCTCCGGGGGGGGACCGCCTAATGAAAAACTGTTTTTT
15	-	TRBV28	TRBJ2-7	TRBD1	CASSSYMTGIGEQYF	TGTGCCAGCAGTTCCTACATGACAGGGATAGGGGAGCAGTACTTC
16	-	TRBV6-5	TRBJ1-1	TRBD1	CASSYRTGVADTEAFF	TGTGCCAGCAGTTACCGGACAGGGGTCGCGGACACTGAAGCTTTCTTT
13	-	TRBV11-2	TRBJ1-2	-	CASSLSRHYGYTF	TGTGCCAGCAGCCTGTCCAGGCACTATGGCTACACCTTC
16	-	TRBV7-2	TRBJ2-2	-	CASSGPEGLGTGELFF	TGTGCCAGCAGCGGGCCGGAGGGGTTGGGCACCGGGGAGCTGTTTTTT
13	-	TRBV29-1	TRBJ1-2	-	CSLKTGDDYGYTF	TGCAGCCTTAAGACAGGAGACGACTATGGCTACACCTTC
18	-	TRBV5-1	TRBJ2-1	TRBD2	CASSLFGSGTSGRDEQFF	TGCGCCAGCAGCTTGTTTGGTTCCGGGACTAGCGGGCGAGATGAGCAGTTCTTC
14	-	TRBV7-9	TRBJ2-7	-	CASSLDQGLDEQYF	TGTGCCAGCAGCTTAGACCAAGGGTTGGACGAGCAGTACTTC
14	-	TRBV5-4	TRBJ2-7	-	CASSLVAGLGEQYF	TGCGCCAGCAGCTTGGTGGCAGGATTAGGGGAGCAGTACTTC
17	-	TRBV11-3	TRBJ2-3	TRBD2	CASSSRTSGENTDTQYF	TGTGCCAGCAGCTCGCGGACTAGCGGGGAAAACACAGATACGCAGTATTTT
11	-	TRBV28	TRBJ2-4	-	CASTGFGIQYF	TGTGCCAGCACGGGGTTTGGCATTCAGTACTTC